A selection of T cell receptor beta chains follows, all from one sample in a study of T cells expressing NK-cell markers. For each CDR3 protein, TCRdb gives one entry from its re-call of the 5' RACE reads, without DNA. Its table lists about 430,000 distinct CDR3 sequences. The source material was blood T cells: a sorted CD56 or NKG2C T cell subset, CD4+ or CD8+ T cells, or bulk PBMC T cells (not recorded which). These receptors came from a woman aged 50 to 65 in good health. The CDR3 runs from the conserved cysteine through the conserved F or W. Fields, in order: V gene, J gene, CDR3 protein.

TRBV20-1	TRBJ2-3	CSVSPTILADTQYF
TRBV12-3/TRBV12-4	TRBJ2-5	CASTLAGGRGQETQYF
TRBV7-2	TRBJ2-5	CASSLPLYGDFEETQYF
TRBV5-1	TRBJ2-7	CASSWQGAEEQYF
TRBV20-1	TRBJ2-1	CSASVPGYNEQFF
TRBV7-9	TRBJ2-1	CASSLALGGEQFF
TRBV5-1	TRBJ1-2	CASSPETGRLLNYGYTF
TRBV2	TRBJ1-1	CASSVQGGMTEAFF
TRBV9	TRBJ2-3	CASSVDVRGSDTQYF
TRBV3-1	TRBJ1-2	CASSQGEKGGYTF
TRBV14	TRBJ2-1	CASSQDRGALYNEQFF
TRBV20-1	TRBJ2-3	CSAKSGRPDTQYF
TRBV10-2	TRBJ2-5	CASKLAGGLETQYF
TRBV29-1	TRBJ2-3	CSGGDEWQKSTDTQYF
TRBV29-1	TRBJ1-3	CSLLLGAEGGNTIYF
TRBV18	TRBJ2-5	CASSVRQGEQETQYF
TRBV5-1	TRBJ2-5	CASSFDKTQETQYF
TRBV24-1	TRBJ2-5	CATSEPYGEQETQYF
TRBV12-3/TRBV12-4	TRBJ2-2	CASSLRQGRSRGTGELFF